This is a list of T cell receptor beta chains from one sample in a study of blood T cell repertoires in COVID-19. Sequencing used immunoSEQ multiplex PCR; TCRdb keeps in-frame clones, though not all of them. The table records about 280,000 clones, 83% of them present only once. Input material: peripheral blood. The receptor set was obtained from a woman aged 45-59 years who had recovered from COVID-19. Each CDR3 is given with its conserved first and last residue. A D gene is named only where the DNA matches it firmly. The size field is filled for only some rows; it gives once, few, many or a size class.

D	V	J	length	size	CDR3	DNA
NA	TRBV11-2	TRBJ2-7	13	NA	CASSLDRGSEQYF	TGTGCCAGCAGCTTAGATAGAGGGAGCGAGCAGTACTTC
NA	TRBV28	TRBJ1-6	15	NA	CASSNRRGDNSPLHF	TGTGCCAGCAGCAACAGGAGGGGCGATAATTCACCCCTCCACTTT
NA	TRBV6-5	TRBJ1-1	13	NA	CASSRTDHTEAFF	TGTGCCAGCAGCCGTACAGATCACACTGAAGCTTTCTTT
NA	TRBV29-1	TRBJ2-5	12	NA	CSVVVGLETQYF	TGCAGCGTTGTCGTGGGGCTAGAGACCCAGTACTTC
TRBD1	TRBV20-1	TRBJ1-6	11	NA	CSARDRAVVHF	TGCAGTGCTAGGGACAGGGCGGTAGTCCACTTT
NA	TRBV15	TRBJ1-6	15	NA	CATESSELDNSPLHF	TGTGCCACCGAGTCTTCGGAGCTTGATAATTCACCCCTCCACTTT
TRBD1	TRBV30	TRBJ2-7	14	NA	CAWSRQGTLREQYF	TGTGCCTGGAGCCGACAGGGAACCTTACGCGAGCAGTACTTC
NA	TRBV5-4	TRBJ2-7	15	NA	CASSLGGQPIYEQYF	TGTGCCAGCAGCTTGGGTGGACAGCCGATCTACGAGCAGTACTTC
TRBD1	TRBV7-2	TRBJ2-3	16	NA	CASSSLGTGFTDTQYF	TGTGCCAGCAGCTCCCTCGGGACAGGGTTTACAGATACGCAGTATTTT
NA	TRBV4-3	TRBJ1-2	15	NA	CASSQELTGTYGYTF	TGCGCCAGCAGCCAAGAACTAACAGGAACCTATGGCTACACCTTC
TRBD2	TRBV5-3	TRBJ2-7	14	NA	CARSLAGASSEQYF	TGTGCCAGAAGCTTAGCGGGAGCTTCCAGCGAGCAGTACTTC
TRBD2	TRBV4-3	TRBJ2-1	17	few	CASSQDLASGGNNEQFF	TGCGCCAGCAGCCAAGATTTAGCTAGCGGCGGAAACAATGAGCAGTTCTTC
NA	TRBV6-2/TRBV6-3	TRBJ2-1	17	NA	CASSYPGLFKGYNEQFF	TGTGCCAGCAGTTACCCGGGACTTTTCAAGGGATACAATGAGCAGTTCTTC
TRBD1	TRBV14	TRBJ2-7	16	NA	CASSQRQGAIVYEQYF	TGTGCCAGCAGCCAGAGGCAGGGGGCAATAGTCTACGAGCAGTACTTC
TRBD2	TRBV5-1	TRBJ2-5	17	NA	CASSLRLAGGPGETQYF	TGCGCCAGCAGCTTACGACTAGCGGGGGGGCCGGGGGAGACCCAGTACTTC
NA	TRBV6-5	TRBJ2-1	13	NA	CASSFSQNNEQFF	TGTGCCAGCAGTTTCTCCCAGAACAATGAGCAGTTCTTC
NA	TRBV24-1	TRBJ2-3	14	NA	CATSDPGHTDTQYF	TGTGCCACCAGTGACCCGGGACACACAGATACGCAGTATTTT
TRBD2	TRBV5-1	TRBJ2-2	17	NA	CASSPRLAGFNTGELFF	TGCGCCAGCAGCCCCAGACTAGCGGGGTTCAACACCGGGGAGCTGTTTTTT
TRBD1	TRBV30	TRBJ1-5	15	NA	CAWNSSPGGSQPQHF	TGTGCCTGGAATTCGTCCCCAGGGGGAAGTCAGCCCCAGCATTTT
NA	TRBV7-7	TRBJ2-2	18	once	CASSLAGGNHPNTGELFF	TGTGCCAGCAGCTTAGCCGGAGGGAACCACCCGAACACCGGGGAGCTGTTTTTT
NA	TRBV28	TRBJ1-5	12	NA	CASRPSSQPQHF	TGTGCCAGCCGCCCAAGTAGTCAGCCCCAGCATTTT
TRBD1	TRBV4-1	TRBJ1-1	15	few	CASRPRGTMNTEAFF	TGCGCCAGCAGACCCAGGGGGACGATGAACACTGAAGCTTTCTTT
NA	TRBV30	TRBJ2-7	14	NA	CAWSEGVPTYEQYF	TGTGCCTGGAGCGAGGGGGTCCCCACCTACGAGCAGTACTTC
TRBD2	TRBV11-2	TRBJ2-7	14	once	CASSSGLENYEQYF	TGTGCCAGCAGCTCGGGACTAGAAAACTACGAGCAGTACTTC
NA	TRBV10-3	TRBJ1-1	14	NA	CAISGRGGDTEAFF	TGTGCCATCAGTGGACGGGGTGGGGACACTGAAGCTTTCTTT
NA	TRBV7-2	TRBJ1-5	17	NA	CASSLGVGGAGNQPQHF	TGTGCCAGCAGCTTGGGTGTAGGGGGGGCTGGCAATCAGCCCCAGCATTTT
TRBD1	TRBV5-3	TRBJ1-1	15	NA	CARSLPQGERSEAFF	TGTGCCAGAAGCTTGCCACAGGGGGAGAGGTCTGAAGCTTTCTTT
NA	TRBV18	TRBJ1-2	13	once	CASSPGQGNGYTF	TGTGCCAGCTCACCAGGGCAGGGCAATGGCTACACCTTC
NA	TRBV2	TRBJ1-5	13	few	CASSVWREQPQHF	TGTGCCAGCAGTGTTTGGAGGGAACAGCCCCAGCATTTT
NA	TRBV19	TRBJ1-3	16	NA	CASSIGDTRSGNTIYF	TGTGCCAGTAGTATCGGGGACACCCGCTCTGGAAACACCATATATTTT
NA	TRBV7-9	TRBJ2-1	15	NA	CASSTARDFNNEQFF	TGTGCCAGCAGCACCGCCAGGGACTTCAACAATGAGCAGTTCTTC
NA	TRBV6-5	TRBJ1-1	14	NA	CASSTDRRNTEAFF	TGTGCCAGCAGCACAGACAGAAGGAACACTGAAGCTTTCTTT
NA	TRBV27	TRBJ2-7	15	NA	CASSSLTAATYEQYF	TGTGCCAGCAGTTCATTGACAGCCGCGACCTACGAGCAGTACTTC
TRBD2	TRBV28	TRBJ2-3	20	NA	CASSFSGALLAGGVQDTQYF	TGTGCCAGCAGTTTTTCAGGGGCCCTCCTAGCGGGAGGGGTGCAAGATACGCAGTATTTT
TRBD1	TRBV2	TRBJ2-1	16	NA	CASSEAHRGLSDEQFF	TGTGCCAGCAGTGAAGCACACAGGGGGCTCTCGGATGAGCAGTTCTTC
TRBD1	TRBV11-2	TRBJ2-7	14	NA	CASSSPGQGPEQYF	TGTGCCAGCAGCTCGCCGGGACAGGGCCCCGAGCAGTACTTC
NA	TRBV7-2	TRBJ2-5	13	NA	CASSSTRGETQYF	TGTGCCAGCAGCTCGACTAGAGGAGAGACCCAGTACTTC
TRBD1	TRBV29-1	TRBJ2-1	15	few	CSVEGTGMNYNEQFF	TGCAGCGTTGAAGGGACAGGGATGAACTACAATGAGCAGTTCTTC
TRBD2	TRBV5-1	TRBJ2-3	17	NA	CASSSAASGGAVDTQYF	TGCGCCAGCAGCTCGGCGGCCAGCGGGGGGGCGGTAGATACGCAGTATTTT
TRBD1	TRBV15	TRBJ1-4	17	NA	CATSRVGQGAIKEKLFF	TGTGCCACCAGCAGGGTGGGACAGGGGGCGATAAAAGAAAAACTGTTTTTT
TRBD1	TRBV6-2/TRBV6-3	TRBJ2-3	16	NA	CASSYGQGVSTDTQYF	TGTGCCAGCAGTTACGGACAGGGGGTGAGCACAGATACGCAGTATTTT
TRBD1	TRBV4-1	TRBJ1-5	15	NA	CASSHPDRGDQPQHF	TGCGCCAGCAGCCACCCGGACAGGGGGGATCAGCCCCAGCATTTT
NA	TRBV5-1	TRBJ1-2	13	NA	CATAPDSYYGYTF	TGCGCCACTGCCCCCGACAGCTACTATGGCTACACCTTC
TRBD2	TRBV6-5	TRBJ2-7	14	NA	CASAPGLAIHEQYF	TGTGCCAGCGCCCCGGGACTAGCGATCCACGAGCAGTACTTC
TRBD2	TRBV7-2	TRBJ2-7	15	NA	CASSKRGAAWNEQYF	TGTGCCAGCAGCAAGCGGGGGGCGGCTTGGAACGAGCAGTACTTC
TRBD1	TRBV28	TRBJ1-1	16	NA	CASSLWTGSLNTEAFF	TGTGCCAGCAGTTTATGGACAGGGTCTTTGAACACTGAAGCTTTCTTT
TRBD2	TRBV5-1	TRBJ2-7	20	once	CASSLAPSGRGATGAYEQYF	TGCGCCAGCAGCTTGGCCCCTAGCGGGAGAGGCGCAACTGGCGCTTACGAGCAGTACTTC
NA	TRBV10-3	TRBJ2-7	13	NA	CAISEASAYEQYF	TGTGCCATCAGTGAGGCGTCGGCCTACGAGCAGTACTTC
NA	TRBV7-2	TRBJ2-7	11	NA	CASSPSYEQYF	TGTGCCAGCAGCCCCAGTTACGAGCAGTACTTC
NA	TRBV5-4	TRBJ2-7	13	NA	CASSLASSYEQYF	TGTGCCAGCAGCTTGGCTAGTTCTTACGAGCAGTACTTC
NA	TRBV7-9	TRBJ1-1	19	few	CASSFSLARQVKARRKTFF	TGTGCCAGCAGCTTTAGTCTGGCTCGACAGGTTAAAGCAAGGCGTAAGACTTTCTTT
NA	TRBV18	TRBJ2-5	15	NA	CASSPPNAVSETQYF	TGTGCCAGCTCACCCCCCAACGCAGTTTCCGAGACCCAGTACTTC
NA	TRBV5-1	TRBJ1-3	15	NA	CASSLFAGAGNTIYF	TGCGCCAGCAGCCTGTTCGCGGGAGCTGGAAACACCATATATTTT
TRBD2	TRBV20-1	TRBJ2-1	15	once	CSASRETSGRQEQFF	TGCAGTGCTAGTCGGGAGACTAGCGGGAGACAAGAGCAGTTCTTC